The clone carrying this T cell receptor (beta chain) has just one count. Germline values: CDR1 MNHEY, CDR2 SVGEGT. The CDR3 sequence is 13 residues long. V was cut by 4 bases and J by 8 bases, with 14 bases left in between. The method was immunoSEQ multiplex PCR; TCRdb's version includes in-frame clones alone and lacks a portion of them. The sample lists about 200,000 clones, roughly nine tenths occurring once. The source of the sample is a study of blood T cell repertoires in COVID-19. Sequenced material: PBMCs or T cells enriched from blood (not recorded which). The clonotype originates from a woman between 40 and 55 years old in a cohort exposed to, infected with or recovered from COVID-19 (not recorded which). This rearrangement joins TRBV6-2 or TRBV6-3 to TRBJ1-1; D unclear. The CDR3 nucleotides read TGTGCCAGCAGTTTTCCGGGATCATCCGAAGCTTTCTTT. Translation: CASSFPGSSEAFF.